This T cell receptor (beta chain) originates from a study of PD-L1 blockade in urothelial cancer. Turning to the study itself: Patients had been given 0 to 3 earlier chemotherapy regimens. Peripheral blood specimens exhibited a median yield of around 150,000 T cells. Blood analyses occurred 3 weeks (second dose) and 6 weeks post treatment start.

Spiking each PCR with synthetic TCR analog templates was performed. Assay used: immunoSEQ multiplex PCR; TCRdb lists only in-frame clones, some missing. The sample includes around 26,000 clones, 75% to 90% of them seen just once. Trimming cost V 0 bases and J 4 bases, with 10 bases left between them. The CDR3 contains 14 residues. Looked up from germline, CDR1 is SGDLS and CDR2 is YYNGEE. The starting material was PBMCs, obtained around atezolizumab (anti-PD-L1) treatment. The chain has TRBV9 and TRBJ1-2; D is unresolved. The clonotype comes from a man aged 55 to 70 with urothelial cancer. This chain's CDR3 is CASSVEVGSYGYTF. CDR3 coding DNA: TGTGCCAGCAGCGTAGAGGTAGGGAGCTATGGCTACACCTTC.